One sample yielded the 5 T cell receptor beta chains listed below, sequenced in a study of blood T cell repertoires in COVID-19. This table comes from immunoSEQ multiplex PCR, and its TCRdb copy is limited to in-frame clones, with some not included. Among 130,000 or so clones listed, around 85% were seen once. Sequenced: peripheral blood. The receptors here all came from an elderly woman with acute or convalescent COVID-19.

The sample holds a few counts of this clone. CDR3 DNA: TGCGCCAGCAGCCTGGAAGACTCCCAGGGCTATGGCTACACCTTC. This gives the protein CASSLEDSQGYGYTF. The chain is built from TRBV4-1 and TRBJ1-2, with D perhaps matching TRBD1 (5 bases). This CDR3 region has 15 residues. Germline CDR1 reads MGHRA; CDR2 reads YSYEKL. V gave up 4 bases and J gave up 4 bases, with 16 bases separating them.

This CDR3 reads CAISENIRQGNYGYTF. As DNA, the CDR3 is TGTGCCATCAGTGAAAACATAAGACAGGGTAACTATGGCTACACCTTC. The V call is TRBV10-3, the J call TRBJ1-2; 7 bases match TRBD1. CDR1 is ENHRY, CDR2 SYGVKD, per germline. This CDR3 has 16 amino acids. J lost 1 base, V lost 3 bases, and 8 bases had no gene match.

This sequence joins TRBV10-3 and TRBJ2-3; the match to TRBD2 covers 10 bases. The CDR3 is 15 residues long. With 3 bases clipped from V and 5 bases from J, the junction kept 5 bases outside the gene matches. Per the germline V gene, CDR1 is ENHRY and CDR2 is SYGVKD. The chain's CDR3 is CAISEERGGGDTQYF. CDR3 nucleotide sequence: TGTGCCATCAGTGAAGAGCGGGGGGGCGGAGATACGCAGTATTTT.

The chain joins TRBV12-3 or TRBV12-4 to TRBJ1-2; D is unresolved. This CDR3 has 12 residues. With 5 bases removed from V and 4 bases from J, the gap between germline ends came to 8 bases. For the CDR3, the DNA is TGTGCCAGCAGTGTAGGAGGCTATGGCTACACCTTC. It specifies CASSVGGYGYTF.

CDR3 DNA: TGTGCCAGCAGCTTAGACGGAGGTTCTAGCGGGACAGATACGCAGTATTTT. Translation: CASSLDGGSSGTDTQYF. V usage is TRBV7-2 and J usage is TRBJ2-3, with 8 bases aligning to TRBD2. With 1 base clipped from V and 3 bases from J, the junction kept 9 bases outside the gene matches. The CDR3 is 17 residues long. Germline values: CDR1 SGHTA, CDR2 FQGNSA.